This TCR beta chain originates from a study of cytomegalovirus exposure and HLA in healthy donors. Turning to the study itself: Most donors, more than 80% of a few hundred genotyped, fell in the Caucasian-associated ancestry cluster.

With respect to this clone: Its cognate antigen is unknown.

The V end lost 5 bases, the J end lost 7 bases, and 20 bases lay between the germline ends. Per the germline V gene, CDR1 is LNHDA and CDR2 is SQIVND (reference sequence). There are 15 residues in the CDR3. Study results and limitations: In a later analysis, productive TCRs from donors in an Asian-associated ancestry cluster reportedly carried fewer N-insertions than the cohort mean. A few CMV-associated chains proved CMV antigen-specific in vitro.

Primers: 60 Vbeta forward and 13 Jbeta reverse. The data were produced by immunoSEQ multiplex PCR, yet TCRdb's version contains in-frame clones alone and is incomplete. This sample has about 96,000 clones, with around 64% found just once. J is TRBJ1-2 and V is TRBV19, with no clear D. The specimen sequenced was PBMCs. The origin of this receptor is a man aged 60 to 75 in good health and CMV-seronegative. The CDR3 loop reads CASSVTPREMSGYTF. The CDR3 DNA follows: TGTGCCAGTAGTGTAACCCCGAGGGAGATGTCTGGCTACACCTTC.